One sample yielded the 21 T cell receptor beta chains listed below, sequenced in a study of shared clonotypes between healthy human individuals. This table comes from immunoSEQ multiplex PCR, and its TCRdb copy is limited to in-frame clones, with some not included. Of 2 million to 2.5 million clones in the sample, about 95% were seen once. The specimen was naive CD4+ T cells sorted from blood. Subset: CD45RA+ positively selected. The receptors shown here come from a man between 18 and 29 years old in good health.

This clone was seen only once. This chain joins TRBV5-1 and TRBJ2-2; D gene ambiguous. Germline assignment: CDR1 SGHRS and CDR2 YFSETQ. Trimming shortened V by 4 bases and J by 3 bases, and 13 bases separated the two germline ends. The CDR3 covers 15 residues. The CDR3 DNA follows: TGCGCCAGCAGCGCCGGGCACATCGACACCGGGGAGCTGTTTTTT. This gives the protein CASSAGHIDTGELFF.

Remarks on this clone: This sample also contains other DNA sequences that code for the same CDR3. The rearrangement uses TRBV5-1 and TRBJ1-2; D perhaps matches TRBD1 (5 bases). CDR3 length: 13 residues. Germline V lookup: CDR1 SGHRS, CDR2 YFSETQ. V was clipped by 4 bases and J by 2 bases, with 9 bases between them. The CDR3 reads CASSPGTNYGYTF. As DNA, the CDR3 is TGCGCCAGCAGCCCTGGGACCAACTATGGCTACACCTTC.

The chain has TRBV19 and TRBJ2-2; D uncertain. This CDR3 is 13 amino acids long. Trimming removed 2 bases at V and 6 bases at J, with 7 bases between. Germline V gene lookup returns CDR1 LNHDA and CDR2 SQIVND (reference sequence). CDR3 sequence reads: CASSIRGAGELFF. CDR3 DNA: TGTGCCAGTAGTATACGTGGGGCCGGGGAGCTGTTTTTT.

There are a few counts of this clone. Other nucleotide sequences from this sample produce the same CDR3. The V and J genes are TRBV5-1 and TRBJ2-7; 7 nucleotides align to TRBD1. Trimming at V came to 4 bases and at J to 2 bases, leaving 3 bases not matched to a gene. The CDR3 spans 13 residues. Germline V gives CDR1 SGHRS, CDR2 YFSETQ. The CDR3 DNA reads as TGCGCCAGCAGCCCAGGGACAGCCTACGAGCAGTACTTC. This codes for CASSPGTAYEQYF.

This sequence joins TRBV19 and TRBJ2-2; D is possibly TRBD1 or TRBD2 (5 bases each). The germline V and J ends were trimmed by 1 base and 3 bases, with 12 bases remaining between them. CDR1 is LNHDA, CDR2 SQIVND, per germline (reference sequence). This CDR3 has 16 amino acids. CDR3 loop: CASSIGQGDYTGELFF. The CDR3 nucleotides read TGTGCCAGTAGTATAGGTCAGGGAGACTACACCGGGGAGCTGTTTTTT.

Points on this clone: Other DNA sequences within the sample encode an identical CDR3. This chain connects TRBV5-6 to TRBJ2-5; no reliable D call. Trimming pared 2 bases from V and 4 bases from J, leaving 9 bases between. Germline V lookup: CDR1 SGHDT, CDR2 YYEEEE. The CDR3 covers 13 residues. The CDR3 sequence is CASSFQSGETQYF. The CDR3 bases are TGTGCCAGCAGCTTCCAGTCGGGAGAGACCCAGTACTTC.

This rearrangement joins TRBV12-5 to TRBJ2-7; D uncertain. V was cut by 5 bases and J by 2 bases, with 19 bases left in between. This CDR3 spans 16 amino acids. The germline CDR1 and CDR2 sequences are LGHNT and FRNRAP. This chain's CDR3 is CASGPPGLGSPYEQYF. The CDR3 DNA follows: TGTGCTAGTGGTCCGCCGGGTTTGGGGTCCCCCTACGAGCAGTACTTC.

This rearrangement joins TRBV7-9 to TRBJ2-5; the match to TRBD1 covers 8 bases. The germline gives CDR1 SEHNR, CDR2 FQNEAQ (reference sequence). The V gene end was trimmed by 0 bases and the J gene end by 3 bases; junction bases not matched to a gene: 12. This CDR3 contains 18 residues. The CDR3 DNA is TGTGCCAGCAGCTTAGCCCTCTGGACAGGGACTCACGAAGAGACCCAGTACTTC. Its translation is CASSLALWTGTHEETQYF. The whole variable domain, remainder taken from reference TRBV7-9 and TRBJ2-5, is DTGVSQNPRHKITKRGQNVTFRCDPISEHNRLYWYRQTLGQGPEFLTYFQNEAQLEKSRLLSDRFSAERPKGSFSTLEIQRTEQGDSAMYLCASSLALWTGTHEETQYFGPGTRLLVL.

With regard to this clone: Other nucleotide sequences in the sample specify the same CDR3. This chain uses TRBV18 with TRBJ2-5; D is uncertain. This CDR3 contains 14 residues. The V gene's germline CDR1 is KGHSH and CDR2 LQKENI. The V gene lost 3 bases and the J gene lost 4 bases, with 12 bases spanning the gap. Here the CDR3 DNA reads TGTGCCAGCTCACCGCCCAGCGCCCGAGAGACCCAGTACTTC. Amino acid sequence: CASSPPSARETQYF.

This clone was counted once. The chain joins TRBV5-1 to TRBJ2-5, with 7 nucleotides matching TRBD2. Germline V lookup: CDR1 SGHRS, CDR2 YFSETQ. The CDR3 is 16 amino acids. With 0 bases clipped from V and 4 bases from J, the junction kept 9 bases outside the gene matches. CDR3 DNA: TGCGCCAGCAGCTTGGATCTAGGCGGGAGTGGAGAGACCCAGTACTTC. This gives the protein CASSLDLGGSGETQYF.

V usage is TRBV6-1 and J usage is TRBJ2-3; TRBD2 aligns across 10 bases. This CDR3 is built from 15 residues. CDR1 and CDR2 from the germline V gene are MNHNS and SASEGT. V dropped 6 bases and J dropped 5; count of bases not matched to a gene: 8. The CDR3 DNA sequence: TGTGCCAGCAGCGTACTAGCGGGAAAGGGAGATACGCAGTATTTT. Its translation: CASSVLAGKGDTQYF.

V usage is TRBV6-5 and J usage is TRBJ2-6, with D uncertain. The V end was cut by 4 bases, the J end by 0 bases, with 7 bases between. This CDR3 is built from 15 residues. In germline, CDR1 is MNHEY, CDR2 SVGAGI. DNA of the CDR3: TGTGCCAGCAGTTCGACGTTCTCTGGGGCCAACGTCCTGACTTTC. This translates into CASSSTFSGANVLTF.

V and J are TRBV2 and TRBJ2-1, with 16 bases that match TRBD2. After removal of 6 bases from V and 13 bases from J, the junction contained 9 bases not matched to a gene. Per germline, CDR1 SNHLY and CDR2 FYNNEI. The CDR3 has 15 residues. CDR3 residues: CASRGTSGRAGPQFF. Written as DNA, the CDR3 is TGTGCCAGCAGGGGGACTAGCGGGAGGGCCGGTCCACAGTTCTTC.

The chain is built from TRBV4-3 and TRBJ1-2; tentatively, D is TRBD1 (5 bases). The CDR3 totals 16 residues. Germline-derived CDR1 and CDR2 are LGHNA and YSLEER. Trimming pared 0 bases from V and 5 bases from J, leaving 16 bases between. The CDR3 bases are TGCGCCAGCAGCCAAGAAGGGGCAGTCGAACTTTATGGCTACACCTTC. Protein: CASSQEGAVELYGYTF.

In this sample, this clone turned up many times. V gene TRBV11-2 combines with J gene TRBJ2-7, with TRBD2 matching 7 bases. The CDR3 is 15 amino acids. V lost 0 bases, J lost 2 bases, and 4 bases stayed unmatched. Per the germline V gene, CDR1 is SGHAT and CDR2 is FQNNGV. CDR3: CASSLDGTTTYEQYF. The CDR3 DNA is TGTGCCAGCAGCTTAGACGGGACTACCACCTACGAGCAGTACTTC. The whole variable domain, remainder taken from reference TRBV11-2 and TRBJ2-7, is EAGVAQSPRYKIIEKRQSVAFWCNPISGHATLYWYQQILGQGPKLLIQFQNNGVVDDSQLPKDRFSAERLKGVDSTLKIQPAKLEDSAVYLCASSLDGTTTYEQYFGPGTRLTVT.

The CDR3 protein is CASSPTQGQANPEAFF. The CDR3 nucleotides read TGTGCCAGCTCACCCACCCAGGGACAGGCCAACCCTGAAGCTTTCTTT. The gene calls are TRBV18 and TRBJ1-1; 8 nucleotides line up with TRBD1. Germline-derived CDR1 and CDR2 are KGHSH and LQKENI. The trim removed 3 bases at V and 6 bases at J, leaving 12 bases unmatched. The CDR3 sequence is 16 residues long. The full variable domain, with the rest looked up from reference TRBV18 and TRBJ1-1, is NAGVMQNPRHLVRRRGQEARLRCSPMKGHSHVYWYRQLPEEGLKFMVYLQKENIIDESGMPKERFSAEFPKEGPSILRIQQVVRGDSAAYFCASSPTQGQANPEAFFGQGTRLTVV.

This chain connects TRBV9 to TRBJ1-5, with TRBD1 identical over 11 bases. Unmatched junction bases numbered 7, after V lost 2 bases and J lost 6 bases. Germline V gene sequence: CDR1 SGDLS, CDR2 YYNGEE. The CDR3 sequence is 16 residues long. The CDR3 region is CASSVPRTGGPQPQHF. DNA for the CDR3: TGTGCCAGCAGCGTCCCGAGGACAGGGGGCCCTCAGCCCCAGCATTTT.

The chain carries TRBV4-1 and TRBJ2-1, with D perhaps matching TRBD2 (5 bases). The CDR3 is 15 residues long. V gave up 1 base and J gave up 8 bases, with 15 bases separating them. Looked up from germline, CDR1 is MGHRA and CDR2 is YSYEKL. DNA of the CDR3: TGCGCCAGCAGCCAAGCCGCCGCAGCGGCGGATGAGCAGTTCTTC. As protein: CASSQAAAAADEQFF.

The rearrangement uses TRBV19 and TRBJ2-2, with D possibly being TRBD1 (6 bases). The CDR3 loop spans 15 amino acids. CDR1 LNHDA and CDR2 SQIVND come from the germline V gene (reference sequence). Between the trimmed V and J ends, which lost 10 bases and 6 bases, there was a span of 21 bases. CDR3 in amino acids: CATTPGAVWAGELFF. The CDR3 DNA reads TGTGCCACCACCCCAGGGGCGGTTTGGGCCGGGGAGCTGTTTTTT.

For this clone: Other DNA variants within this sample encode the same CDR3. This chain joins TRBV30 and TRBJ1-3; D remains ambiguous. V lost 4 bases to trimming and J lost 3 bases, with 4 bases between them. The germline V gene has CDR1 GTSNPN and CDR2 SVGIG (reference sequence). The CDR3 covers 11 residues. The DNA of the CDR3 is TGTGCCTGGATCAGTGGAAACACCATATATTTT. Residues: CAWISGNTIYF.

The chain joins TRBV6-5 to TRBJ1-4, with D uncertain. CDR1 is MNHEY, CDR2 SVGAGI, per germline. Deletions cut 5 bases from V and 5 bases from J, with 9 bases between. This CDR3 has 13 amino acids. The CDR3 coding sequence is TGTGCCAGCAGTATCCATCCGAATGAAAAACTGTTTTTT. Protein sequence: CASSIHPNEKLFF.